This is a list of T cell receptor beta chains from one sample in a study of response to subunit inactivated influenza vaccine. A single record per CDR3 protein comes from TCRdb applying MiXCR to the RT-PCR reads. The top ten clones hold about 10% of a sample with roughly 790,000 distinct CDR3 sequences, 21% of them seen once. The specimen was PBMCs from blood, collected 5 to 6 days after vaccination. The receptors shown here come from a man aged 45 to 65 who received an inactivated influenza vaccine. Both conserved end residues are part of each CDR3. The order of the fields is J gene, clone size, V gene, D gene, CDR3 protein, CDR3 DNA. The D gene is left open where the match is weak. Size values are once, few and many counts, or a class for expanded clones, and some rows have none.

j_call: TRBJ2-5
clone_size: -
v_call: TRBV7-2
d_call: -
cdr3_aa: CASSLDQFQETQYF
cdr3_nt: TGTGCCAGCAGCTTAGACCAGTTTCAAGAGACCCAGTACTTC

j_call: TRBJ2-3
clone_size: -
v_call: TRBV7-8
d_call: -
cdr3_aa: CASSATGRTDTQFF
cdr3_nt: TGTGCCAGCAGCGCAACAGGGCGCACAGATACGCAGTTTTTT

j_call: TRBJ1-1
clone_size: -
v_call: TRBV6-5
d_call: -
cdr3_aa: CASSIEGGETEAFF
cdr3_nt: TGTGCCAGCAGTATCGAGGGGGGGGAGACTGAAGCTTTCTTT

j_call: TRBJ2-3
clone_size: few
v_call: TRBV20-1
d_call: TRBD1
cdr3_aa: CSARVGTGLDTQYF
cdr3_nt: TGCAGTGCTAGAGTAGGGACAGGGTTGGATACGCAGTATTTT

j_call: TRBJ1-1
clone_size: -
v_call: TRBV5-1
d_call: TRBD1
cdr3_aa: CASSTGQGITEAFF
cdr3_nt: TGCGCCAGCAGCACGGGACAGGGGATCACTGAAGCTTTCTTT

j_call: TRBJ2-7
clone_size: few
v_call: TRBV5-1
d_call: -
cdr3_aa: CASPPPATGECEQYF
cdr3_nt: TGCGCCAGCCCCCCTCCGGCGACGGGGGAATGCGAGCAGTACTTC

j_call: TRBJ1-1
clone_size: -
v_call: TRBV15
d_call: -
cdr3_aa: CATSLPLRLNTEAFF
cdr3_nt: TGTGCCACCAGCCTTCCGCTACGGTTGAACACTGAAGCTTTCTTT

j_call: TRBJ2-2
clone_size: few
v_call: TRBV20-1
d_call: TRBD2
cdr3_aa: CSAGRAANTGELFF
cdr3_nt: TGCAGTGCTGGGAGGGCCGCGAACACCGGGGAGCTGTTTTTT

j_call: TRBJ1-5
clone_size: -
v_call: TRBV19
d_call: -
cdr3_aa: CASSTRGGSNQPQHF
cdr3_nt: TGTGCCAGTAGTACTCGGGGGGGGAGCAATCAGCCCCAGCATTTT

j_call: TRBJ2-1
clone_size: many
v_call: TRBV28
d_call: -
cdr3_aa: CASSGAHRTTTWGNEQFF
cdr3_nt: TGTGCCAGCAGTGGGGCCCACCGGACTACCACATGGGGCAATGAGCAGTTCTTC

j_call: TRBJ2-1
clone_size: -
v_call: TRBV6-1
d_call: -
cdr3_aa: CASSEGFGYEQFF
cdr3_nt: TGTGCCAGCAGTGAAGGGTTTGGTTATGAGCAGTTCTTC

j_call: TRBJ1-1
clone_size: few
v_call: TRBV10-3
d_call: TRBD1
cdr3_aa: CAISESGQGYTEAFF
cdr3_nt: TGTGCCATCAGTGAGTCCGGACAGGGTTACACTGAAGCTTTCTTT

j_call: TRBJ2-1
clone_size: -
v_call: TRBV5-1
d_call: TRBD2
cdr3_aa: CASSLGFFGSSGRPYNEQFF
cdr3_nt: TGCGCCAGCAGCTTGGGGTTTTTCGGGTCTAGCGGGAGGCCTTACAATGAGCAGTTCTTC

j_call: TRBJ2-3
clone_size: few
v_call: TRBV28
d_call: -
cdr3_aa: CASSSPATDTQYF
cdr3_nt: TGTGCCAGCAGTTCCCCTGCTACAGATACGCAGTATTTT

j_call: TRBJ2-1
clone_size: few
v_call: TRBV4-3
d_call: -
cdr3_aa: CASSPWTTFGNEQFF
cdr3_nt: TGCGCCAGCAGCCCCTGGACTACTTTCGGGAATGAGCAGTTCTTC

j_call: TRBJ1-6
clone_size: -
v_call: TRBV10-3
d_call: -
cdr3_aa: CAISAGGGDSPLHF
cdr3_nt: TGTGCCATCAGTGCGGGAGGAGGAGATTCACCCCTCCACTTT

j_call: TRBJ2-5
clone_size: -
v_call: TRBV3-1
d_call: -
cdr3_aa: CASSQEGNWYQETQYF
cdr3_nt: TGTGCCAGCAGCCAAGAAGGCAACTGGTACCAAGAGACCCAGTACTTC